One sample yielded the 18 T cell receptor beta chains listed below, sequenced in a study of beta chain features in type 1 diabetes. Study results and caveats: Patients with Type 1 diabetes showed moderately but significantly shorter TCRB CDR3s in all four CD4+ subsets.

Every isolated RNA sample was fully reverse transcribed, so sequencing captured expressed TCRB transcripts. Some clones are missing from TCRdb's copy, which holds only in-frame ones; the method was immunoSEQ multiplex PCR. Of 150,000 to 200,000 clones in the sample, 8% to 9.5% were seen once. Their specific antigens are unknown. Specimen: central memory CD4+ T cells from blood. Receptor source: a woman aged 18-29 years with type 1 diabetes.

This clone was recorded a few times. The V and J genes are TRBV6-5 and TRBJ1-1; D gene uncertain. The CDR3 contains 13 residues. Germline loops: CDR1 MNHEY, CDR2 SVGAGI. The germline V and J ends were trimmed by 6 bases and 1 base, with 9 bases remaining between them. The CDR3 nucleotides are TGTGCCAGCAGCGGTCCAAGGAACACTGAAGCTTTCTTT. Its protein product is CASSGPRNTEAFF.

The rearrangement uses TRBV27 and TRBJ1-2, with TRBD1 matching over 9 bases. The CDR3 length is 15 residues. Trimming at V came to 4 bases and at J to 8 bases, leaving 11 bases not matched to a gene. The germline CDR1 and CDR2 sequences are MNHEY and SMNVEV (reference sequence). The CDR3 DNA reads TGTGCCAGCAGTTACTCGACAGGGGGGGACGGGGGCTACACCTTC. Translated: CASSYSTGGDGGYTF.

This clone was observed a few times. The V and J genes are TRBV19 and TRBJ1-5; 8 nucleotides line up with TRBD1. CDR1 and CDR2 from the germline V gene are LNHDA and SQIVND (reference sequence). Losses at the gene ends were 4 bases for V and 4 bases for J; bases not matched to a gene: 3. The CDR3 covers 14 residues. The CDR3, as DNA: TGTGCCAGTAGTAGAGGACAGGGTAATCAGCCCCAGCATTTT. Its translation: CASSRGQGNQPQHF.

A few counts support this clone. The chain combines TRBV7-2 with TRBJ2-2; 8 bases are shared with TRBD2. V gave up 0 bases and J gave up 4 bases; unmatched junction bases: 4. The CDR3 sequence is 16 residues long. CDR1 and CDR2 from the germline V gene are SGHTA and FQGNSA. The CDR3 coding sequence is TGTGCCAGCAGCTTAGCAGCGGGAGCGGGCACCGGGGAGCTGTTTTTT. It codes for CASSLAAGAGTGELFF.

This clone was counted between two and nine times. This rearrangement joins TRBV15 to TRBJ2-5, with D perhaps TRBD2 (5 bases). The V end was cut by 8 bases, the J end by 0 bases, with 10 bases between. This CDR3 has 13 residues. Per the germline V gene, CDR1 is LNHNV and CDR2 is YYDKDF (reference sequence). DNA for the CDR3: TGTGCCACCGGCCAGCGGCACCAAGAGACCCAGTACTTC. Amino acid sequence: CATGQRHQETQYF.

This clone appeared a few times. V usage is TRBV18 and J usage is TRBJ1-5; TRBD1 might be the D (6 bases). This CDR3 has 15 residues. CDR1 and CDR2 from the germline V gene are KGHSH and LQKENI. The germline V and J ends were trimmed by 2 bases and 5 bases, with 13 bases remaining between them. The CDR3 region has the DNA TGTGCCAGCTCACCAACGTCGTCAGGGGATCAGCCCCAGCATTTT. Its translation: CASSPTSSGDQPQHF.

The chain recombines TRBV9 with TRBJ2-1, with 13 bases matching TRBD2. Germline loops: CDR1 SGDLS, CDR2 YYNGEE. V lost 4 bases to trimming and J lost 13 bases; unmatched junction nucleotides: 23. This CDR3 contains 19 residues. CDR3 nucleotide sequence: TGTGCCAGCAGCACAAGGGCGGTTGGACTAGCGGGGGCAGCCGTACACCAGTTCTTC. This encodes CASSTRAVGLAGAAVHQFF.

This clone was counted between two and nine times. The V call is TRBV7-9, the J call TRBJ2-7; D unclear. The CDR3 is 14 residues long. Germline CDR1 reads SEHNR; CDR2 reads FQNEAQ (reference sequence). The V end was cut by 0 bases, the J end by 3 bases, with 9 bases between. For the CDR3, the DNA is TGTGCCAGCAGCTTAGCGTCTAATTTCTACGAGCAGTACTTC. This translates into CASSLASNFYEQYF.

This clone was observed a few times. V is TRBV7-2 and J is TRBJ2-3; D is uncertain. This CDR3 is 13 amino acids long. Germline CDR1 and CDR2: SGHTA and FQGNSA. V lost 5 bases and J lost 5, with 11 bases in between. The CDR3: CASSPAYLDTQYF. CDR3 bases: TGTGCCAGCAGCCCCGCGTATCTAGATACGCAGTATTTT.

In its sample, this clone was seen a few times. This sequence joins TRBV29-1 and TRBJ2-3; 7 bases match TRBD1. The trim removed 7 bases at V and 2 bases at J, leaving 9 bases unmatched. The CDR3 runs 14 residues. From germline, CDR1 is SQVTM and CDR2 ANQGSEA. CDR3 sequence (DNA): TGCAGCGGAATGACAGGGTTCCCCACAGATACGCAGTATTTT. Protein product: CSGMTGFPTDTQYF.

The table lists this clone with a few counts. The chain uses TRBV29-1 and TRBJ2-1; 9 nucleotides agree with TRBD1. Germline V lookup: CDR1 SQVTM, CDR2 ANQGSEA. Trimming took 6 bases from V and 8 from J; bases not matched to a gene: 11. The CDR3 runs to 14 residues. CDR3 in amino acids: CSVDRGLPGDEQFF. CDR3 DNA sequence: TGCAGCGTGGACAGGGGCCTCCCGGGGGATGAGCAGTTCTTC.

The chain joins TRBV5-1 to TRBJ2-3; weak D call: TRBD1 (5 bases). The CDR3 is made up of 15 amino acids. Germline lookup yields CDR1 SGHRS and CDR2 YFSETQ. Trimming cost V 0 bases and J 1 base, with 9 bases left between them. CDR3 protein: CASSLAQGGTDTQYF. The DNA for the CDR3 is TGCGCCAGCAGCTTGGCCCAGGGCGGCACAGATACGCAGTATTTT.

This clone was seen repeatedly, ten times or more. This specimen includes other DNA sequences encoding the same CDR3. V and J are TRBV29-1 and TRBJ1-1, with 7 bases matching TRBD1. J lost 4 bases, V lost 4 bases, and 6 bases had no gene match. Germline loops: CDR1 SQVTM, CDR2 ANQGSEA. There are 13 residues in the CDR3. The CDR3 loop is CSVGTGRGTEAFF. The CDR3 bases are TGCAGCGTTGGGACAGGACGAGGCACTGAAGCTTTCTTT.

This clone has only a few counts. The V gene is TRBV5-4, the J gene TRBJ1-2; D not resolved. The CDR3 has 12 residues. Deletions cut 0 bases from V and 8 bases from J, with 8 bases between. Germline V gives CDR1 SGHNT, CDR2 YYREEE (reference sequence). CDR3 in amino acids: CASSLEVGGYTF. Written as DNA, the CDR3 is TGTGCCAGCAGCTTGGAGGTCGGGGGCTACACCTTC. The entire variable domain, with the rest obtained from reference TRBV5-4 and TRBJ1-2, is as follows: ETGVTQSPTHLIKTRGQQVTLRCSSQSGHNTVSWYQQALGQGPQFIFQYYREEENGRGNFPPRFSGLQFPNYSSELNVNALELDDSALYLCASSLEVGGYTFGSGTRLTVV.

This clone has a handful of counts. The chain couples TRBV29-1 to TRBJ2-3, with 7 nucleotides matching TRBD2. Germline V CDR1 and CDR2: SQVTM, ANQGSEA. Trimming at V came to 0 bases and at J to 10 bases, leaving 10 bases not matched to a gene. This CDR3 has 14 amino acids. This chain's CDR3 is CSVEDGGGRGPQYF. The CDR3 nucleotides read TGCAGCGTTGAAGACGGCGGGGGACGTGGACCGCAGTATTTT.

This clone was picked up a small number of times. V is TRBV7-2 and J is TRBJ2-3; 7 positions agree with TRBD1. Germline assignment: CDR1 SGHTA and CDR2 FQGNSA. This CDR3 spans 13 amino acids. V dropped 6 bases and J dropped 4; count of bases not matched to a gene: 4. The CDR3 nucleotides are TGTGCCAGCAGGATGACAGGGTCAGATACGCAGTATTTT. It encodes CASRMTGSDTQYF.

The chain is built from TRBV2 and TRBJ1-5, with D perhaps matching TRBD1 (5 bases). V was pared by 7 bases and J by 6 bases, with 10 bases between. The CDR3 contains 12 residues. Per germline, CDR1 SNHLY and CDR2 FYNNEI. The CDR3: CASKGDSQPQHF. The DNA for the CDR3 is TGTGCCAGCAAAGGGGATAGTCAGCCCCAGCATTTT.

This clone turned up a few times. The chain is built from TRBV28 and TRBJ2-1, with 8 bases lining up with TRBD2. This CDR3 comprises 15 residues. The V gene's germline CDR1 is MDHEN and CDR2 SYDVKM. Trimming at V came to 4 bases and at J to 8 bases, leaving 10 bases not matched to a gene. The CDR3, as DNA: TGTGCCAGCAGTTCCCCCCCCAGCGGGAGAGATGAGCAGTTCTTC. This codes for CASSSPPSGRDEQFF.